The rows below give T cell receptor beta chains drawn from one sample of a study of CD4 T cells in relation to SARS-CoV-2 and coronaviruses. Their antigen targets remain unknown. Sequenced by immunoSEQ multiplex PCR; TCRdb stores in-frame clones only, minus some. Of tens of thousands of clones in the sample, around 78% are singletons; the top ten hold 20%. Sequencing used CD4+ T cells from PBMCs, cultured in vitro. Source of these receptors: a human donor in good health. The CDR3 runs from the conserved cysteine through the conserved F or W. D genes are given only for firm matches.

TRBV6-4	TRBJ2-2	TRBD2	CASSDPERGGTGELFF	TGTGCCAGCAGTGACCCCGAGCGGGGGGGGACCGGGGAGCTGTTTTTT
TRBV12-5	TRBJ2-5	NA	CASGGRTQETQYF	TGTGCTAGTGGGGGACGGACCCAAGAGACCCAGTACTTC
TRBV6-2/TRBV6-3	TRBJ2-7	NA	CASSDYTYEQYF	TGTGCCAGCAGTGACTACACCTACGAGCAGTACTTC
TRBV10-3	TRBJ1-2	TRBD1	CAIQGVNYGYTF	TGTGCCATCCAGGGGGTTAACTATGGCTACACCTTC
TRBV11-2	TRBJ1-1	NA	CASSFSLGMGEGCLF	TGTGCCAGCAGCTTTAGTTTGGGGATGGGGGAGGGGTGTCTCTTT
TRBV12-3/TRBV12-4	TRBJ1-2	NA	CASSLSQGRGYTF	TGTGCCAGCAGTTTAAGCCAGGGGAGAGGCTACACCTTC
TRBV6-2/TRBV6-3	TRBJ1-5	NA	CASSTGTLQPQHF	TGTGCCAGCAGTACAGGGACGCTTCAGCCCCAGCATTTT
TRBV7-3	TRBJ2-7	NA	CASSLTGTKDYEQYF	TGTGCCAGCAGCTTAACAGGGACAAAGGACTACGAGCAGTACTTC
TRBV9	TRBJ2-7	NA	CASSVVVGGEQYF	TGTGCCAGCAGCGTCGTTGTAGGGGGCGAGCAGTACTTC
TRBV6-1	TRBJ2-7	NA	CASSELFSSNEQYF	TGTGCCAGCAGTGAACTGTTTAGCTCTAACGAGCAGTACTTC
TRBV20-1	TRBJ1-2	NA	CSGPDNYGYTF	TGCAGTGGGCCCGATAACTATGGCTACACCTTC
TRBV27	TRBJ1-2	NA	CASSLEGYGYTF	TGTGCCAGCAGTTTAGAAGGATATGGCTACACCTTC
TRBV5-8	TRBJ1-1	NA	CASSLYSTGEGSEAFF	TGTGCCAGCAGCTTATATTCGACAGGTGAGGGCTCTGAAGCTTTCTTT
TRBV3-1/TRBV3-2	TRBJ2-7	NA	CASSRIRDTYYEQYF	TGTGCCAGCAGCCGGATCCGGGACACTTACTACGAGCAGTACTTC
TRBV3-1/TRBV3-2	TRBJ2-3	TRBD2	CASSPTSGGTHF	TGTGCCAGCAGCCCTACTAGCGGGGGTACGCATTTT
TRBV19	TRBJ1-3	NA	CASSMDRGSSGNTIYF	TGTGCCAGTAGTATGGACCGCGGAAGCTCTGGAAACACCATATATTTT
TRBV18	TRBJ1-1	NA	CASSPGNPPWNTEAFF	TGTGCCAGCTCACCGGGTAACCCCCCGTGGAACACTGAAGCTTTCTTT